This TCR beta chain was sequenced for a study of cytomegalovirus exposure and HLA in healthy donors. The donors were part of the validation cohort of 100 to 150 subjects. That cohort was separate from the first cohort, which comprised 500 to 700 subjects. Trimming removed 4 bases at V and 3 bases at J, with 8 bases between. CDR3 size: 12 residues. CDR1 and CDR2 (germline): SGHRS, YFSETQ. Assay: immunoSEQ multiplex PCR; the TCRdb copy retains only in-frame clones and omits some. In the table there are about 120,000 clones, around 88% of which are singletons. This clonotype was obtained from a man aged 18 to 35 in good health and CMV-seronegative. Sequenced sample: PBMCs. The rearrangement joins TRBV5-1 to TRBJ2-7; D not certain. The CDR3 loop reads CASSMDGYEQYF. The CDR3 coding sequence is TGCGCCAGCAGCATGGACGGCTACGAGCAGTACTTC.